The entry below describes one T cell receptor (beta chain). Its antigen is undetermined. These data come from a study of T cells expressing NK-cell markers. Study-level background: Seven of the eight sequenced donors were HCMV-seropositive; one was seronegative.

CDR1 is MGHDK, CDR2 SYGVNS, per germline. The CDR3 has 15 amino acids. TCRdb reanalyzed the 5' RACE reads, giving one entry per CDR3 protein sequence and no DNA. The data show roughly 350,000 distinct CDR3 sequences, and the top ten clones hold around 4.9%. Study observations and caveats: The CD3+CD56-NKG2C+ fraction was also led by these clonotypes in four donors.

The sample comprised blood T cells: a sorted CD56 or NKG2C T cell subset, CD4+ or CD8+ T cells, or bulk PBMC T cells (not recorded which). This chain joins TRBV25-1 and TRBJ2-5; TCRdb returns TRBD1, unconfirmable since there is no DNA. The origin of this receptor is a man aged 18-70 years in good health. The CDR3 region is CASSESGFREETQYF.